The rows below give T cell receptor beta chains drawn from one sample of a study of cytomegalovirus exposure and HLA in healthy donors. Some clones are missing from TCRdb's copy, which holds only in-frame ones; the method was immunoSEQ multiplex PCR. The table lists about 360,000 clones, 86% of them singletons. Sequenced material: PBMCs. Receptors were obtained from a woman in her late teens or twenties in good health and CMV-seronegative. Both conserved end residues are part of each CDR3. The D gene is left open where the match is weak. Some rows have no size entry. The others give once, few or many, or a class for an expanded clone.

NA	TRBV27	TRBJ1-5	NA	CASSLTPGNSNQPQHF	TGTGCCAGCAGTTTAACCCCGGGGAATAGCAATCAGCCCCAGCATTTT
NA	TRBV28	TRBJ2-7	NA	CASSSPRVTYEQYF	TGTGCCAGCAGTTCCCCCCGGGTTACCTACGAGCAGTACTTC
NA	TRBV9	TRBJ2-3	NA	CASSPTGGATDTQYF	TGTGCCAGCAGCCCGACTGGCGGGGCCACAGATACGCAGTATTTT
NA	TRBV4-1	TRBJ1-2	NA	CASSQDTLQGPYGYTF	TGCGCCAGCAGCCAAGATACCCTCCAGGGCCCCTATGGCTACACCTTC
NA	TRBV28	TRBJ1-5	NA	CASSLRGQPQHF	TGTGCCAGCAGTTTACGAGGTCAGCCCCAGCATTTT
TRBD1	TRBV27	TRBJ2-2	NA	CASSYIQGAGELFF	TGTGCCAGCAGTTATATACAGGGGGCCGGGGAGCTGTTTTTT
TRBD1	TRBV27	TRBJ1-1	NA	CASSRQGYTEAFF	TGTGCCAGCAGTCGACAGGGGTACACTGAAGCTTTCTTT
NA	TRBV4-1	TRBJ1-2	NA	CASSPGPGSYGYTF	TGCGCCAGCAGCCCCGGCCCGGGAAGCTATGGCTACACCTTC
TRBD2	TRBV4-2	TRBJ2-7	few	CASSQETSGVAEQYF	TGTGCCAGCAGCCAAGAAACCAGCGGGGTTGCCGAGCAGTACTTC
NA	TRBV28	TRBJ1-1	NA	CASSLKQVNTEAFF	TGTGCCAGCAGTTTAAAACAGGTTAACACTGAAGCTTTCTTT
TRBD2	TRBV4-1	TRBJ2-2	NA	CASSSGTTGTFNTGELFF	TGCGCCAGCAGCTCAGGGACTACCGGGACTTTTAACACCGGGGAGCTGTTTTTT
NA	TRBV19	TRBJ2-3	NA	CASSTGPTDTQYF	TGTGCCAGTAGTACAGGGCCCACAGATACGCAGTATTTT
NA	TRBV6-5	TRBJ1-4	NA	CASSYSGGGIEKLFF	TGTGCCAGCAGTTACTCAGGGGGGGGGATTGAAAAACTGTTTTTT
TRBD1	TRBV11-2	TRBJ2-5	NA	CASSRDRKETQYF	TGTGCCAGCAGCCGGGACAGAAAAGAGACCCAGTACTTC
NA	TRBV7-6	TRBJ2-2	NA	CASSLYRVGSSPGELFF	TGTGCCAGCAGCTTATACCGGGTAGGATCGTCGCCCGGGGAGCTGTTTTTT
NA	TRBV29-1	TRBJ2-2	NA	CSATGTPTGELFF	TGCAGCGCCACCGGGACTCCGACCGGGGAGCTGTTTTTT
TRBD1	TRBV7-9	TRBJ1-4	NA	CASSPRGRHEKLFF	TGTGCCAGCAGCCCCAGGGGGCGTCATGAAAAACTGTTTTTT
TRBD1	TRBV4-1	TRBJ2-7	NA	CASSQSTGTGFYEQYF	TGCGCCAGCAGCCAATCTACCGGGACAGGGTTCTACGAGCAGTACTTC
NA	TRBV18	TRBJ1-1	NA	CASSPGGPEAFF	TGTGCCAGCTCACCAGGGGGCCCTGAAGCTTTCTTT
TRBD1	TRBV7-9	TRBJ1-2	few	CASSETGDNYGYTF	TGTGCCAGCAGCGAAACAGGGGATAACTATGGCTACACCTTC
NA	TRBV28	TRBJ2-7	NA	CASSQSFYEQYF	TGTGCCAGCAGTCAATCATTCTACGAGCAGTACTTC
TRBD1	TRBV5-1	TRBJ1-1	NA	CASSLSGGRTEAFF	TGCGCCAGCAGCTTGTCAGGGGGCCGCACTGAAGCTTTCTTT